This T cell receptor beta chain was identified in a study of cytomegalovirus exposure and HLA in healthy donors. Use of 60 Vbeta and 13 Jbeta primers characterized the PCR. Generated by immunoSEQ multiplex PCR, the TCRdb table keeps only in-frame clones and is missing some. The profile shows about 160,000 clones, roughly 80% of them singletons. As for this clone: Its antigen is still unknown.

This CDR3 is built from 12 residues. CDR1 SNHLY and CDR2 FYNNEI come from the germline V gene. V was trimmed by 4 bases and J by 9 bases, leaving 11 bases between them. Findings and caveats of the study: Three chains linked to CMV were shown in vitro to be specific for CMV antigens. The study designated roughly 150 TCR beta chains cytomegalovirus-associated. Later on, an analysis found that several of the most significant clusters appeared to be linked to common viral pathogens, which included parvovirus B19.

V is TRBV2 and J is TRBJ2-3; D is perhaps TRBD2 (7 bases). This sequence originates from a female donor in good health and CMV-seronegative. The sequencing input was PBMCs. The chain's CDR3 is CASSGEGTTQYF. The CDR3 DNA sequence: TGTGCCAGCAGTGGGGAGGGGACAACGCAGTATTTT. Using reference TRBV2 and TRBJ2-3 for the parts outside the CDR3, the full variable domain is EPEVTQTPSHQVTQMGQEVILRCVPISNHLYFYWYRQILGQKVEFLVSFYNNEISEKSEIFDDQFSVERPDGSNFTLKIRSTKLEDSAMYFCASSGEGTTQYFGPGTRLTVL.